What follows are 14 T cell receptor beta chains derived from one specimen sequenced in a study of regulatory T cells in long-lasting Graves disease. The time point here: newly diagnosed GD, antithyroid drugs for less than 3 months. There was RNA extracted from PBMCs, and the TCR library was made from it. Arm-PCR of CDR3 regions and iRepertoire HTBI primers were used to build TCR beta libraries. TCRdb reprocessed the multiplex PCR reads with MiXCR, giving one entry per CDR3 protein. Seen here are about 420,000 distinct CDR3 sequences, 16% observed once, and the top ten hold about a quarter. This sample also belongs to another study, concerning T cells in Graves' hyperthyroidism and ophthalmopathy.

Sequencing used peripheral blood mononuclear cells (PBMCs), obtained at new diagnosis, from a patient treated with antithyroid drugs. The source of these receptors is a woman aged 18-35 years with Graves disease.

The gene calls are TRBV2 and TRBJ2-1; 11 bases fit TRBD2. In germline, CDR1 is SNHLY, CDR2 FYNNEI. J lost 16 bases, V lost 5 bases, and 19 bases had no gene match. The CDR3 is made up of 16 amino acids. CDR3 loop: CASSLGLAGPGANSFF. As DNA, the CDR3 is TGTGCCAGCAGTCTTGGACTAGCGGGCCCCGGCGCGAATTCATTCTTC.

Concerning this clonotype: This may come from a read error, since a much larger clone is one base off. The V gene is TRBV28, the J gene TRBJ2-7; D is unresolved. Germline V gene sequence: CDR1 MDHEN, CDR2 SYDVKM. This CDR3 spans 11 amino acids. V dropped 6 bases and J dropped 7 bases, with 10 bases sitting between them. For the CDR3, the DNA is TGTGCCAGCAGCTCCCACAATGAGCAGTACTTC. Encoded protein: CASSSHNEQYF.

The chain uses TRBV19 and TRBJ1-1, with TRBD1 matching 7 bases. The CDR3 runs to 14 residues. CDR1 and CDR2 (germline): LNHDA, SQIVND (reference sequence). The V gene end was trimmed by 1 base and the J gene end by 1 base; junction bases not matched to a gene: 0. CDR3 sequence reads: CASSIGDRNTEAFF. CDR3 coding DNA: TGTGCCAGTAGTATAGGGGACAGGAACACTGAAGCTTTCTTT.

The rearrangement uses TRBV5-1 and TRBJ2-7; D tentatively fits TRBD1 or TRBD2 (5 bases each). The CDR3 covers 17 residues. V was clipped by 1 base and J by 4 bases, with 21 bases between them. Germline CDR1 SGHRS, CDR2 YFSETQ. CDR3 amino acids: CASSLFETGPPGYEQYF. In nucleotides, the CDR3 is TGCGCCAGCAGCTTGTTCGAAACGGGGCCGCCGGGATACGAGCAGTACTTC.

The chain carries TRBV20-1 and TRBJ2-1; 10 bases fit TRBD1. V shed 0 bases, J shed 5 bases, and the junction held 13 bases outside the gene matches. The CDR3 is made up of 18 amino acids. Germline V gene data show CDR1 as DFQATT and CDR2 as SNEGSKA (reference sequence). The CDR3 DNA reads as TGCAGTGCTAGAGATCCAGGAGGGGACAGGGGATCCCACAATGAGCAGTTCTTC. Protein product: CSARDPGGDRGSHNEQFF.

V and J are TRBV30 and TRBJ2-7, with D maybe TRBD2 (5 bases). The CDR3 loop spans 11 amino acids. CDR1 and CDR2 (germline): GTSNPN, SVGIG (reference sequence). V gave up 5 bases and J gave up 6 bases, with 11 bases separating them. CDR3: CAWGLEGEQYF. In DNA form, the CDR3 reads TGTGCCTGGGGGTTAGAGGGCGAGCAGTACTTC. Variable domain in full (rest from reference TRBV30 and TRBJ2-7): SQTIHQWPATLVQPVGSPLSLECTVEGTSNPNLYWYRQAAGRGLQLLFYSVGIGQISSEVPQNLSASRPQDRQFILSSKKLLLSDSGFYLCAWGLEGEQYFGPGTRLTVT.

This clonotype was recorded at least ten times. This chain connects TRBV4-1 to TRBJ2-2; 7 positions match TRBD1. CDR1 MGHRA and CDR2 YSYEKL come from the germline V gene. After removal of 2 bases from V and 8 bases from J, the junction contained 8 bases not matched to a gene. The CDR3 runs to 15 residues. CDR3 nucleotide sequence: TGCGCCAGCAGCCAATTTGCACAGGGGTTAGGGGAGCTGTTTTTT. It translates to CASSQFAQGLGELFF.

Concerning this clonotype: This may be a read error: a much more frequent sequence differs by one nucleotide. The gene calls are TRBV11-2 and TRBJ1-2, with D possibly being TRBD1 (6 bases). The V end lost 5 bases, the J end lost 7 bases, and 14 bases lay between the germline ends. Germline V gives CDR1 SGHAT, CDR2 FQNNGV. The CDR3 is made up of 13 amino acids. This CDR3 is CASSPSGAAGYTF. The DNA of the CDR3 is TGTGCCAGCAGCCCCTCAGGGGCTGCTGGCTACACCTTC.

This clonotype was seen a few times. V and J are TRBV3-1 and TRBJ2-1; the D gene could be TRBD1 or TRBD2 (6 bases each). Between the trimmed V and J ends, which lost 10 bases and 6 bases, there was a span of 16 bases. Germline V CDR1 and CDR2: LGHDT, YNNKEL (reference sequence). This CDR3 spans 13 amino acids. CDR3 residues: CATKIADSNEQFF. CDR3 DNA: TGTGCCACCAAGATAGCGGACAGCAATGAGCAGTTCTTC.

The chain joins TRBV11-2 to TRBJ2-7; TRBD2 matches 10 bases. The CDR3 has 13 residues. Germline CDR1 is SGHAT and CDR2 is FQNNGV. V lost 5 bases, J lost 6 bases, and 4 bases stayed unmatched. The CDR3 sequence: CASSGLAGVEQYF. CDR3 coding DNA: TGTGCCAGCAGCGGCCTAGCGGGAGTCGAGCAGTACTTC.

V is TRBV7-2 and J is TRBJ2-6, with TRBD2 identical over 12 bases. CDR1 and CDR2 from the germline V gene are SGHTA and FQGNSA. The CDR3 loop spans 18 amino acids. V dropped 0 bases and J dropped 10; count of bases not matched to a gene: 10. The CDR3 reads CASSLALGLAGGTNVLTF. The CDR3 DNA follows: TGTGCCAGCAGCTTAGCCCTCGGTCTAGCGGGAGGGACGAACGTCCTGACTTTC.

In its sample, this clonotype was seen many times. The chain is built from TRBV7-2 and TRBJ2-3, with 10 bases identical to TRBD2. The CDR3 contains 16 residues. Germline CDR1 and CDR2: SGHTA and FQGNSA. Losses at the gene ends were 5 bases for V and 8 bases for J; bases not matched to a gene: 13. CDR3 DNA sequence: TGTGCCAGCAGCCCAGGGCTAGCGGGAGTGACTAGTACGCAGTATTTT. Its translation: CASSPGLAGVTSTQYF.

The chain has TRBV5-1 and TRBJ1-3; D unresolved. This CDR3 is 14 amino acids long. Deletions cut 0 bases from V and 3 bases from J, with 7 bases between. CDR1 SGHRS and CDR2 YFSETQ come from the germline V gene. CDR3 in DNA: TGCGCCAGCAGCTTGGACAGCCTTGGAAACACCATATATTTT. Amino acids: CASSLDSLGNTIYF.

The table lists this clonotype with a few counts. CDR3 sequence reads: CASSPGRQIYGYTF. CDR3 DNA sequence: TGTGCCAGCTCCCCGGGGCGGCAGATCTATGGCTACACCTTC. The V and J genes are TRBV18 and TRBJ1-2; D might be TRBD1 (5 bases). This CDR3 comprises 14 residues. Germline CDR1 is KGHSH and CDR2 is LQKENI. Trimming pared 6 bases from V and 4 bases from J, leaving 15 bases between.